These T cell receptor beta chains were read from a single sample in a study of cytomegalovirus exposure and HLA in healthy donors. Assay used: immunoSEQ multiplex PCR; TCRdb lists only in-frame clones, some missing. The sample lists around 160,000 clones, roughly 77% seen once, with around 8.3% in the top ten. The sequenced sample consisted of PBMCs. These receptors came from a woman between 40 and 50 years old in good health and CMV-seropositive. CDR3s include the opening cysteine and the closing phenylalanine or tryptophan. D genes are given only for firm matches. A row's size may be missing; if present it is once, few, many or a size class.

J gene: TRBJ2-1
clone size: .
D gene: TRBD1
V gene: TRBV10-3
CDR3 DNA: TGTGCCATCAGGGGGACAGACTCCTACAATGAGCAGTTCTTC
CDR3 protein: CAIRGTDSYNEQFF

J gene: TRBJ2-4
clone size: .
D gene: TRBD1
V gene: TRBV27
CDR3 DNA: TGTGCCAGCAGCTTAGACAGGGGGCTCACAAACATTCAGTACTTC
CDR3 protein: CASSLDRGLTNIQYF

J gene: TRBJ2-2
clone size: .
D gene: TRBD1
V gene: TRBV9
CDR3 DNA: TGTGCCAGCGGTAGGACAGGGAACACCGGGGAGCTGTTTTTT
CDR3 protein: CASGRTGNTGELFF

J gene: TRBJ2-1
clone size: .
D gene: TRBD2
V gene: TRBV6-5
CDR3 DNA: TGTGCCAGCAGTTACCGTGGACTAGCGGGAGCCAATGAGCAGTTCTTC
CDR3 protein: CASSYRGLAGANEQFF

J gene: TRBJ1-5
clone size: .
D gene: .
V gene: TRBV25-1
CDR3 DNA: TGTGCCAGCAGTGGGGAGGGGAATCAGCCCCAGCATTTT
CDR3 protein: CASSGEGNQPQHF

J gene: TRBJ2-7
clone size: few
D gene: .
V gene: TRBV19
CDR3 DNA: TGTGCCAGTATCGCTCTTTCGGGCGAGCAGTACTTC
CDR3 protein: CASIALSGEQYF

J gene: TRBJ1-3
clone size: .
D gene: .
V gene: TRBV28
CDR3 DNA: TGTGCCAGCAGTTTCCAGACAGCTCTCTCTGGAAACACCATATATTTT
CDR3 protein: CASSFQTALSGNTIYF

J gene: TRBJ2-3
clone size: once
D gene: TRBD1
V gene: TRBV7-3
CDR3 DNA: TGTGCCAGCAGCCCCGGACAGGCCAGGGTGAGAGATACGCAGTATTTT
CDR3 protein: CASSPGQARVRDTQYF

J gene: TRBJ2-7
clone size: medium-sized
D gene: TRBD2
V gene: TRBV4-2
CDR3 DNA: TGTGCCAGCAGCCAAGATCCAATTCAGCTAGCGGGGGCCTACGAGCAGTACTTC
CDR3 protein: CASSQDPIQLAGAYEQYF

J gene: TRBJ2-7
clone size: .
D gene: TRBD2
V gene: TRBV27
CDR3 DNA: TGTGCCAGCAGTCCCGGACTAGCTCCCTACGAGCAGTACTTC
CDR3 protein: CASSPGLAPYEQYF

J gene: TRBJ2-1
clone size: once
D gene: .
V gene: TRBV6-5
CDR3 DNA: TGTGCCAGCAGTTACTCCCCGACAGCCCGTGAGAATGAGCAGTTCTTC
CDR3 protein: CASSYSPTARENEQFF

J gene: TRBJ2-7
clone size: .
D gene: TRBD1
V gene: TRBV27
CDR3 DNA: TGTGCCAGCAGTATGCTGGGACAGGGATACGAGCAGTACTTC
CDR3 protein: CASSMLGQGYEQYF

J gene: TRBJ1-5
clone size: .
D gene: .
V gene: TRBV18
CDR3 DNA: TGTGCCAGCTCACCAGGGGGGGCTTATAGCAATCAGCCCCAGCATTTT
CDR3 protein: CASSPGGAYSNQPQHF

J gene: TRBJ1-4
clone size: few
D gene: .
V gene: TRBV5-4
CDR3 DNA: TGTGCCAGCAGCGAAGACCCGCGGGGTAATGAAAAACTGTTTTTT
CDR3 protein: CASSEDPRGNEKLFF

J gene: TRBJ1-1
clone size: once
D gene: .
V gene: TRBV7-9
CDR3 DNA: TGTGCCAGCAGCTTAGAGCTGAACACTGAAGCTTTCTTT
CDR3 protein: CASSLELNTEAFF

J gene: TRBJ2-7
clone size: .
D gene: TRBD1
V gene: TRBV7-2
CDR3 DNA: TGTGCCAGCAGCTCAGAAGGGACAGGGACCTACGAGCAGTACTTC
CDR3 protein: CASSSEGTGTYEQYF

J gene: TRBJ2-3
clone size: .
D gene: .
V gene: TRBV7-9
CDR3 DNA: TGTGCCAGCAGCGATACACGCGGACTAAGCTACACAGATACGCAGTATTTT
CDR3 protein: CASSDTRGLSYTDTQYF

J gene: TRBJ1-1
clone size: .
D gene: .
V gene: TRBV19
CDR3 DNA: TGTGCCAGTAGTATTCGGGGGGGGTTGAACACTGAAGCTTTCTTT
CDR3 protein: CASSIRGGLNTEAFF

J gene: TRBJ2-7
clone size: .
D gene: .
V gene: TRBV15
CDR3 DNA: TGTGCCACCAGCAGAGTCCCCGTAAATAAGCAGTACTTC
CDR3 protein: CATSRVPVNKQYF

J gene: TRBJ2-7
clone size: .
D gene: TRBD1
V gene: TRBV5-5
CDR3 DNA: TGTGCCAGCAGCCTGGACAGGGTCTGGGAGCAGTACTTC
CDR3 protein: CASSLDRVWEQYF

J gene: TRBJ1-5
clone size: .
D gene: .
V gene: TRBV4-1
CDR3 DNA: TGCGCCAGCAGCCAAGGGTACAGGGCAGATAGCAATCAGCCCCAGCATTTT
CDR3 protein: CASSQGYRADSNQPQHF

J gene: TRBJ2-1
clone size: .
D gene: .
V gene: TRBV5-1
CDR3 DNA: TGCGCCAGCAGCTTCGAGGATGAGCAGTTCTTC
CDR3 protein: CASSFEDEQFF

J gene: TRBJ1-2
clone size: few
D gene: TRBD1
V gene: TRBV30
CDR3 DNA: TGTGCCTGGTCGGACAGGGGGCGCCTCGGCTATGGCTACACCTTC
CDR3 protein: CAWSDRGRLGYGYTF

J gene: TRBJ1-4
clone size: once
D gene: TRBD1
V gene: TRBV11-2
CDR3 DNA: TGTGCCAGCAGCCTGGGACAGCGTCGTGAAAAACTGTTTTTT
CDR3 protein: CASSLGQRREKLFF

J gene: TRBJ2-3
clone size: .
D gene: TRBD1
V gene: TRBV27
CDR3 DNA: TGTGCCAGCAGCGAAGGACAGGACAGCACAGATACGCAGTATTTT
CDR3 protein: CASSEGQDSTDTQYF

J gene: TRBJ2-7
clone size: once
D gene: .
V gene: TRBV28
CDR3 DNA: TGTGCCAGCATCCCCCAGGACAGCTCCTACGAGCAGTACTTC
CDR3 protein: CASIPQDSSYEQYF

J gene: TRBJ1-2
clone size: few
D gene: TRBD1
V gene: TRBV5-1
CDR3 DNA: TGCGCCAGCAGCTCGGACAGGGGGCTTGGCTACACCTTC
CDR3 protein: CASSSDRGLGYTF

J gene: TRBJ2-5
clone size: .
D gene: .
V gene: TRBV6-5
CDR3 DNA: TGTGCCAGCAGTTACTCGGGCCCTAAGGAGACCCAGTACTTC
CDR3 protein: CASSYSGPKETQYF

J gene: TRBJ2-2
clone size: .
D gene: .
V gene: TRBV19
CDR3 DNA: TGTGCCAGTAGTATCCCAGGGAGGGGGACCGGGGAGCTGTTTTTT
CDR3 protein: CASSIPGRGTGELFF

J gene: TRBJ2-6
clone size: .
D gene: TRBD2
V gene: TRBV7-6
CDR3 DNA: TGTGCCAGCAGCTTAGACGGGAGGGCCGGGGCCAACGTCCTGACTTTC
CDR3 protein: CASSLDGRAGANVLTF

J gene: TRBJ2-2
clone size: .
D gene: TRBD1
V gene: TRBV19
CDR3 DNA: TGTGCCAGTAGCCAGGGGGCGCGTAACACCGGGGAGCTGTTTTTT
CDR3 protein: CASSQGARNTGELFF

J gene: TRBJ2-5
clone size: .
D gene: TRBD2
V gene: TRBV7-2
CDR3 DNA: TGTGCCAGCAGCTTAGCCGGGGGGGGGACTAGCGGGAGGTTACGGGAGACCCAGTACTTC
CDR3 protein: CASSLAGGGTSGRLRETQYF

J gene: TRBJ2-7
clone size: .
D gene: .
V gene: TRBV27
CDR3 DNA: TGTGCCAGCAGTTTATCGGTCCATGGTTACGAGCAGTACTTC
CDR3 protein: CASSLSVHGYEQYF

J gene: TRBJ1-1
clone size: .
D gene: TRBD1
V gene: TRBV10-3
CDR3 DNA: TGTGCCATCAAGACAGGGGGTACTGAAGCTTTCTTT
CDR3 protein: CAIKTGGTEAFF

J gene: TRBJ2-2
clone size: .
D gene: TRBD2
V gene: TRBV29-1
CDR3 DNA: TGCAGCGCCATCGGACTAGCGGGAGTTGGCGGGGAGCTGTTTTTT
CDR3 protein: CSAIGLAGVGGELFF

J gene: TRBJ2-7
clone size: .
D gene: .
V gene: TRBV6-6
CDR3 DNA: TGTGCCAGCAGCCGCGTAGGAGCCTACGAGCAGTACTTC
CDR3 protein: CASSRVGAYEQYF

J gene: TRBJ1-1
clone size: .
D gene: .
V gene: TRBV4-1
CDR3 DNA: TGCGCCAGCAGCCATGGGAGTTGGGAAGCTTTCTTT
CDR3 protein: CASSHGSWEAFF